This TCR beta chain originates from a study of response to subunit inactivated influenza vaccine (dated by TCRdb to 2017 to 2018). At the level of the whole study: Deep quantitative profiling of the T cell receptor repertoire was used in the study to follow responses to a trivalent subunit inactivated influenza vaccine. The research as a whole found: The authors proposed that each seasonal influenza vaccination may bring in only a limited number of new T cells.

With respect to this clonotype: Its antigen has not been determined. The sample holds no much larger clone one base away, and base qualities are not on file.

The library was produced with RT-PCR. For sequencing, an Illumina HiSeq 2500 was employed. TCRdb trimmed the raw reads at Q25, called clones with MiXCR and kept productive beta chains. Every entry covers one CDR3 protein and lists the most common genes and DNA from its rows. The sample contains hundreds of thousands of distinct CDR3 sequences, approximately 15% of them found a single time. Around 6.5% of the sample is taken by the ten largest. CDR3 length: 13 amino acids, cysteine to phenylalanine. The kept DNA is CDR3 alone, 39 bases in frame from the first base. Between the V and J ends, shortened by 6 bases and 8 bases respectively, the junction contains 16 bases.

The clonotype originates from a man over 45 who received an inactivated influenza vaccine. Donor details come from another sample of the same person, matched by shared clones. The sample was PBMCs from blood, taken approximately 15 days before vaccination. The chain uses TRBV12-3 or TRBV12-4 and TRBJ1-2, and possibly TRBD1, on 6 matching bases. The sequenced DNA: TGTGCCAGCAGCCTAGGGGGTCTCTGGGGCTACACCTTC. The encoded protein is CASSLGGLWGYTF.